This T cell receptor (beta chain) was identified in a study of control samples from healthy donors and cancer patients. Sequencing was performed with immunoSEQ multiplex PCR; in TCRdb, only in-frame clones are kept and a portion is missing. Among about 120,000 clones, roughly 92% were seen once, and the ten largest hold approximately 0.58%. The CDR3 consists of 15 residues. Losses at the gene ends were 6 bases for V and 9 bases for J; bases not matched to a gene: 12. Germline V gene data show CDR1 as SGDLS and CDR2 as YYNGEE. The chain has TRBV9 and TRBJ2-1; 10 bases agree with TRBD1. Sequencing was performed on PBMCs. The clonotype comes from a man older than 75 with head and neck cancer. CDR3 protein: CASTTTGGDDGEQFF. CDR3 nucleotides: TGTGCCAGCACGACGACAGGGGGCGACGACGGTGAGCAGTTCTTC.